The TCR beta chain under discussion was sequenced for a study of CD8+ T cells in alopecia areata. Study information: Those treated were given oral tofacitinib at 5 to 10 mg twice daily. Severity was scored as percentage of affected scalp area in treated patients. Study conclusions and caveats: Baseline CD8+ expansion's link to response remains uncertain, as there was one nonresponder.

Treatment given: oral pan-JAK inhibitor, 5-10 mg twice daily. It was from alopecia areata patients that lesional scalp punch biopsies and peripheral blood were collected. As concerns this clone: The target antigen is unknown.

The CDR3 extends over 14 amino acids. The V and J ends lost 5 bases and 7 bases, in that order; junction bases with no gene match: 5. Germline CDR1 and CDR2: SGHAT and FQDESV (reference sequence). Sequencing used cDNA as its template, made by extracting RNA and reverse transcribing it. Method: immunoSEQ multiplex PCR; TCRdb's copy keeps in-frame clones and lacks some. This table holds some 120,000 clones, approximately 54% found once. The receptor comes from a human donor with alopecia areata. The sample here was CD8+ T cells sorted from blood, taken at week 24, from a patient treated with tofacitinib. J is TRBJ2-1 and V is TRBV11-1, with 10 bases identical to TRBD2. In nucleotides, the CDR3 is TGTGCCAGCAGCCGGAGCGGGGGGGCGAATGAGCAGTTCTTC. This codes for CASSRSGGANEQFF.